This T cell receptor beta chain emerged from a study of OX40 agonist ivuxolimab in advanced cancers. Assay: immunoSEQ multiplex PCR; the TCRdb copy retains only in-frame clones and omits some. There are 71,000 or so clones in the sample; about 94% occur only once, and under 8% lies in the top ten. The CDR3 sequence is 15 residues long. The V and J ends lost 0 bases and 4 bases respectively, with 12 bases between them. From germline, CDR1 is LGHNA and CDR2 YSLEER. V gene TRBV4-3 combines with J gene TRBJ1-2, with no clear D. The receptor was isolated from an adult with an advanced solid tumor such as melanoma, head and neck, liver or kidney cancer. Sequenced here: CD4+ or CD8+ T cells sorted from blood, sampled in a trial of the OX40 agonist ivuxolimab. In nucleotides, the CDR3 is TGCGCCAGCAGCCAAGATCTCCGTTCGATCTATGGCTACACCTTC. It specifies CASSQDLRSIYGYTF.